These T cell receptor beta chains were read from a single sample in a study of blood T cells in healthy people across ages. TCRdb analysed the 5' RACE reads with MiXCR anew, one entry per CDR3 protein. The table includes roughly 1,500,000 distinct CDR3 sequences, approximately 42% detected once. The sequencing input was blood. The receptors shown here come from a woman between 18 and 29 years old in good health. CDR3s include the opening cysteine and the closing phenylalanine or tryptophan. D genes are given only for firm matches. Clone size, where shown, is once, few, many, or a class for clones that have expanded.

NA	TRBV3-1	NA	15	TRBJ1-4	CASSSSEGRSEKLFF	TGTGCCAGCAGCTCATCCGAGGGACGGAGTGAAAAACTGTTTTTT
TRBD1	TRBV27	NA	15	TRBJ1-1	CASSSLPTGDTEAFF	TGTGCCAGCAGTTCTCTGCCTACAGGGGACACTGAAGCTTTCTTT
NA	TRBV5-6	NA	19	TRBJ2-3	CASRLVENGPGTHTDTQYF	TGTGCCAGCCGCTTGGTAGAGAATGGGCCAGGGACACACACAGATACGCAGTATTTT
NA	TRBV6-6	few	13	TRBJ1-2	CASSSGTIYGYTF	TGTGCCAGCAGTTCAGGGACAATCTATGGCTACACCTTC
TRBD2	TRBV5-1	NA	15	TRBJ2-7	CASSLEASGFCEQYF	TGCGCCAGCAGCTTGGAGGCTAGCGGGTTCTGCGAGCAGTACTTC
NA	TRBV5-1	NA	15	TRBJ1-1	CASSLTSSYATEAFF	TGCGCCAGCAGCCTGACGTCATCGTACGCCACTGAAGCTTTCTTT
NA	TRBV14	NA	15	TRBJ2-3	CASSSGTVSTDTQYF	TGTGCCAGCAGCTCAGGGACCGTCAGCACAGATACGCAGTATTTT
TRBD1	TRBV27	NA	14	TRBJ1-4	CASRPGTGWEKLFF	TGTGCCAGCAGACCCGGGACAGGGTGGGAAAAACTGTTTTTT
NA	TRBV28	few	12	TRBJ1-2	CASVTGPYGYTF	TGTGCCAGCGTAACAGGGCCCTATGGCTACACCTTC
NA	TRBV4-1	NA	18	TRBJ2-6	CASSQDPRTSTGANVLTF	TGCGCCAGCAGCCAAGATCCCAGAACGTCGACTGGGGCCAACGTCCTGACTTTC
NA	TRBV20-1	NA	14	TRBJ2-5	CSASLHQASETQYF	TGCAGTGCTTCCCTACACCAAGCGTCAGAGACCCAGTACTTC
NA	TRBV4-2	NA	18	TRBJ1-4	CASSQEIQDGATNEKLFF	TGTGCCAGCAGCCAAGAAATCCAGGACGGTGCAACTAATGAAAAACTGTTTTTT
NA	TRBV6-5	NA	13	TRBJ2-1	CASSYDGYNEQFF	TGTGCCAGCAGTTACGATGGATACAATGAGCAGTTCTTC
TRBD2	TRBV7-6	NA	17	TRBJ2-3	CASSSSPSGGGVDTQYF	TGTGCCAGCAGCTCATCACCCAGCGGGGGAGGTGTGGATACGCAGTATTTT
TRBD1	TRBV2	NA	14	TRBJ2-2	CASSPGQGFGELFF	TGTGCCAGCAGTCCCGGACAGGGCTTCGGGGAGCTGTTTTTT
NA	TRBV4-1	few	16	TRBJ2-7	CASSRTTDSASYEQYF	TGCGCCAGCAGTCGAACGACCGATAGTGCCTCCTACGAGCAGTACTTC
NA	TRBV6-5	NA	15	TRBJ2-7	CASSYSPPGGNEQYF	TGTGCCAGCAGTTACTCCCCCCCCGGGGGAAATGAGCAGTACTTC
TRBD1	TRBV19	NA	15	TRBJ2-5	CASRSDRPYQETQYF	TGTGCCAGTAGATCGGACAGGCCGTACCAAGAGACCCAGTACTTC
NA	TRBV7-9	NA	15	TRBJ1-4	CASSPQDSPGAKLFF	TGTGCCAGCAGCCCGCAGGACAGCCCGGGGGCAAAACTGTTTTTT
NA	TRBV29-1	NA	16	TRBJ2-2	CSVLGSWAGGSGELFF	TGCAGCGTCCTCGGAAGTTGGGCAGGCGGTTCCGGGGAGCTGTTTTTT
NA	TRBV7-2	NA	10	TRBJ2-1	CASGNHEQFF	TGTGCCAGCGGGAATCATGAGCAGTTCTTC
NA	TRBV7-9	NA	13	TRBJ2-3	CATQDASTDTQYF	TGTGCCACCCAGGATGCTAGCACAGATACGCAGTATTTT
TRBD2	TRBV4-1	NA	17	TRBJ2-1	CASSQDLTSGSLDEQFF	TGCGCCAGCAGCCAAGATTTGACTAGCGGGAGTTTAGATGAGCAGTTCTTC
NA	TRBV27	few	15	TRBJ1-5	CASSPTGGFGQPQHF	TGTGCCAGCAGTCCCACCGGGGGATTCGGTCAGCCCCAGCATTTT
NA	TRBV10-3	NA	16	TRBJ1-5	CAISEAGAESNQPQHF	TGTGCCATCAGTGAGGCAGGGGCCGAGAGCAATCAGCCCCAGCATTTT
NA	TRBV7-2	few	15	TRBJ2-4	CASSLSGLLRGEQYF	TGTGCCAGCAGCTTATCGGGACTCCTAAGAGGGGAGCAGTACTTC
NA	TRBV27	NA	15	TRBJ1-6	CASSLEGTRLSPLHF	TGTGCCAGCAGTTTAGAGGGAACTCGTCTTTCACCCCTCCACTTT
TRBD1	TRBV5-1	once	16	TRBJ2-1	CASSLRTGGQSNEQFF	TGCGCCAGCAGCTTGCGGACAGGGGGGCAAAGCAATGAGCAGTTCTTC
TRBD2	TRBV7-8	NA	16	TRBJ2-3	CASSLGTSGGELGQYF	TGTGCCAGCAGCTTAGGGACTAGCGGTGGGGAATTGGGGCAGTATTTT
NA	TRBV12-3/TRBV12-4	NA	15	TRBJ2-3	CASSNPGAAPDTQYF	TGTGCCAGCAGTAACCCAGGGGCGGCCCCAGATACGCAGTATTTT
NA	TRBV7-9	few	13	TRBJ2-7	CASSPPESYEQYF	TGTGCCAGCAGCCCCCCGGAGTCCTACGAGCAGTACTTC
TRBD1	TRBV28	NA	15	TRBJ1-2	CASSSGTGGSHGYTF	TGTGCCAGCAGTTCCGGGACAGGGGGCTCCCATGGCTACACCTTC
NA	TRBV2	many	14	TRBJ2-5	CASSDNRDQETQYF	TGTGCCAGCAGTGACAACAGGGACCAAGAGACCCAGTACTTC
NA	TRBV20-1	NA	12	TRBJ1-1	CSARGHRTEAFF	TGCAGTGCTAGAGGACATCGGACTGAAGCTTTCTTT
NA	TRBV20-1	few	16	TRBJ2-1	CSARDATPSSYNEQFF	TGCAGTGCTAGAGATGCGACTCCCAGCTCCTACAATGAGCAGTTCTTC
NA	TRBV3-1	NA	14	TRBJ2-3	CANSQVAAGDTQYF	TGTGCCAACAGCCAAGTAGCCGCGGGGGATACGCAGTATTTT
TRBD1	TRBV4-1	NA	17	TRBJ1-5	CASSQDKVTGNDQPQHF	TGCGCCAGCAGCCAAGATAAGGTGACAGGGAACGATCAGCCCCAGCATTTT
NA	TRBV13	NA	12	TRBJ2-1	CASSLPGTEQFF	TGTGCCAGCAGCCTCCCGGGGACTGAGCAGTTCTTC
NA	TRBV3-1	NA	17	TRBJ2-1	CASSQDKGGSWYNEQFF	TGTGCCAGCAGCCAAGATAAGGGGGGTTCGTGGTACAATGAGCAGTTCTTC
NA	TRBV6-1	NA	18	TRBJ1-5	CASSLTTGPWGSNQLQHF	TGTGCCAGCAGTCTTACAACAGGGCCGTGGGGTAGCAATCAGCTCCAGCATTTT
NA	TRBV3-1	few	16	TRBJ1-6	CASSQGQSSYNSPLHF	TGTGCCAGCAGCCAAGGTCAGAGCTCCTATAATTCACCCCTCCACTTT
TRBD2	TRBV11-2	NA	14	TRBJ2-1	CASRLAGVGDEQFF	TGTGCCAGCAGGCTAGCGGGAGTCGGGGATGAGCAGTTCTTC